This is a list of T cell receptor beta chains from one sample in a study of OX40 agonist ivuxolimab in advanced cancers. TCRdb's copy holds only in-frame clones and misses some; the assay was immunoSEQ multiplex PCR. The data hold 25,000 to 35,000 clones, with 84% observed a single time. The source was CD4+ or CD8+ T cells sorted from blood, collected in a trial of the OX40 agonist ivuxolimab. These receptors were collected from an adult with an advanced solid tumor such as melanoma, head and neck, liver or kidney cancer. Both conserved end residues are part of each CDR3. A row's size may be missing; if present it is once, few, many or a size class.

v_gene,abundance,j_gene,CDR3aa
TRBV27,-,TRBJ1-1,CASSLDWGGVAEAFF
TRBV28,once,TRBJ2-3,CASSSTYLREANTDTQYF
TRBV2,-,TRBJ1-1,CASRATANTEAFF
TRBV7-8,-,TRBJ1-2,CASSFGRGTGYTF
TRBV7-6,-,TRBJ1-2,CASSPDRGYGYTF
TRBV10-2,few,TRBJ2-7,CASRPWDPDHEQYF
TRBV9,once,TRBJ2-7,CASSDGYAYEQYF
TRBV4-1,-,TRBJ2-1,CASSQGLAGESEQFF
TRBV19,-,TRBJ1-4,CASSMVAGNEKLFF
TRBV4-1,-,TRBJ2-5,CASSHTPSAWETQYF
TRBV27,-,TRBJ2-2,CASSLSASSNTGELFF
TRBV14,-,TRBJ1-2,CASSSGSNYGYTF
TRBV7-2,-,TRBJ1-1,CASIPMAGMNTEAFF
TRBV10-3,-,TRBJ2-6,CAIKRSGDGGANVLTF
TRBV4-3,once,TRBJ2-1,CASSQDRGNSYNEQFF
TRBV7-8,-,TRBJ2-7,CASSLVQGEYEQYF
TRBV9,-,TRBJ1-1,CASSGQAPEAFF
TRBV4-2,-,TRBJ1-2,CASSQGAADNYGYTF
TRBV5-4,-,TRBJ2-7,CASSHLPTGEQYF
TRBV6-5,-,TRBJ2-7,CASSKDGRGVYEQYF
TRBV19,-,TRBJ2-1,CASRLAGDNEQFF
TRBV13,few,TRBJ1-4,CASSFGQGSEKLFF
TRBV27,-,TRBJ2-1,CASSSGTTNNEQFF
TRBV4-3,-,TRBJ2-2,CASSQALFGVAYTGELFF
TRBV30,few,TRBJ2-7,CAWTWTALSTEQYF
TRBV7-2,-,TRBJ2-2,CASSAGLAGYTGELFF
TRBV7-6,-,TRBJ2-1,CASSLALGSNEQFF
TRBV5-6,-,TRBJ2-7,CASSLGREQYF
TRBV2,-,TRBJ1-2,CASSEIEGWGNYGYTF
TRBV25-1,-,TRBJ2-5,CASPGTSGFQETQYF
TRBV5-4,-,TRBJ2-7,CASSQDRTVWAEQYF
TRBV4-1,-,TRBJ1-1,CASSQLGQGNTEAFF
TRBV7-3,-,TRBJ2-3,CASSLTVGGTDTQYF
TRBV4-2,few,TRBJ2-7,CASSQDGLAGGVGEQYF
TRBV11-3,-,TRBJ2-5,CASSDPAGGNRAQYF
TRBV4-1,few,TRBJ1-1,CASRGPGSTEAFF
TRBV7-6,-,TRBJ2-7,CASSPTQVEEQYF
TRBV7-3,-,TRBJ2-2,CASSSSSGELFF
TRBV7-2,-,TRBJ2-5,CASSLAALGVRETQYF
TRBV19,-,TRBJ2-7,CASSIGSGYEQYF
TRBV19,-,-,CASSIGQVSYEQYF